One sample yielded the 25 T cell receptor beta chains listed below, sequenced in a study of cytomegalovirus exposure and HLA in healthy donors. PCR amplification relied on 60 Vbeta primers (plus 13 Jbeta primers). Clones were sequenced by immunoSEQ multiplex PCR, and TCRdb holds only the in-frame ones, with some missing. Here the sample spans 110,000 or so clones, under 80% being singletons. Sequencing was performed on PBMCs. These receptors were obtained from a woman aged 40 to 50 in good health and CMV-seropositive.

J is TRBJ2-7 and V is TRBV6-5; 8 bases are a match to TRBD1. Germline V CDR1 and CDR2: MNHEY, SVGAGI. There are 14 residues in the CDR3. V gave up 5 bases and J gave up 6 bases; unmatched junction bases: 9. CDR3 residues: CASSTRAGGSEQYF. The CDR3 coding sequence is TGTGCCAGCAGTACTCGAGCAGGGGGCTCCGAGCAGTACTTC.

V is TRBV27 and J is TRBJ1-3; no definite D call. The CDR3 consists of 15 residues. The ends were cut back, 3 bases at V and 4 bases at J, with 13 bases in the middle. Per germline, CDR1 MNHEY and CDR2 SMNVEV (reference sequence). The CDR3 DNA reads TGTGCCAGCAGTTTTACCCCAACAGCCGGAAACACCATATATTTT. The encoded protein is CASSFTPTAGNTIYF.

The V call is TRBV15, the J call TRBJ2-1; 10 nucleotides match TRBD2. Germline CDR1 reads LNHNV; CDR2 reads YYDKDF (reference sequence). The CDR3 has 17 amino acids. The V segment lost 1 base and the J segment 9 bases; nucleotides outside the gene matches: 12. CDR3 sequence (DNA): TGTGCCACCAGCAGAGGTGCTAGCGGGGGCCCCAGGGGTGAGCAGTTCTTC. Residues: CATSRGASGGPRGEQFF.

V gene TRBV12-5 combines with J gene TRBJ2-1; 10 nucleotides agree with TRBD2. The trim removed 1 base at V and 3 bases at J, leaving 6 bases unmatched. This CDR3 is built from 17 residues. CDR1 is LGHNT, CDR2 FRNRAP, per germline. Written as DNA, the CDR3 is TGTGCTAGTGGTTTGGCCTTAGCGGGAGGACTCTACAATGAGCAGTTCTTC. This codes for CASGLALAGGLYNEQFF. The variable domain in full, completed from reference TRBV12-5 and TRBJ2-1, reads DARVTQTPRHKVTEMGQEVTMRCQPILGHNTVFWYRQTMMQGLELLAYFRNRAPLDDSGMPKDRFSAEMPDATLATLKIQPSEPRDSAVYFCASGLALAGGLYNEQFFGPGTRLTVL.

CDR3 sequence: CASSSPTSGGLTNTGELFF. In nucleotides, the CDR3 is TGTGCCAGCAGCTCACCGACTAGCGGGGGCCTCACGAACACCGGGGAGCTGTTTTTT. The J gene is TRBJ2-2, the V gene TRBV7-3, with TRBD2 identical over 12 bases. Germline trimming cut 4 bases from V and 0 bases from J; bases unmatched to any gene: 9. Germline V gives CDR1 SGHTA, CDR2 FQGTGA. This CDR3 has 19 residues.

The CDR3 DNA is TGTGCCAGCAGTATCGACAGGGGATTGACTGAAGCTTTCTTT. This codes for CASSIDRGLTEAFF. The chain recombines TRBV28 with TRBJ1-1; 8 bases match TRBD1. V was clipped by 5 bases and J by 5 bases; unmatched bases: 7. CDR1 is MDHEN and CDR2 is SYDVKM in the germline V gene. This CDR3 has 14 residues.

This chain connects TRBV5-5 to TRBJ2-3, with D unresolved. The CDR3 loop spans 14 amino acids. Germline CDR1 SGHKS, CDR2 YYEKEE (reference sequence). Trimming removed 2 bases at V and 0 bases at J, with 7 bases between. The CDR3 nucleotides are TGTGCCAGCAGCTTCTATACTAGCACAGATACGCAGTATTTT. This encodes CASSFYTSTDTQYF. The full variable domain, with the rest looked up from reference TRBV5-5 and TRBJ2-3, is DAGVTQSPTHLIKTRGQQVTLRCSPISGHKSVSWYQQVLGQGPQFIFQYYEKEERGRGNFPDRFSARQFPNYSSELNVNALLLGDSALYLCASSFYTSTDTQYFGPGTRLTVL.

The chain uses TRBV6-5 and TRBJ1-6; weak D call: TRBD1 (5 bases). The CDR3 consists of 16 residues. Trimming cost V 2 bases and J 7 bases, with 15 bases left between them. Germline-derived CDR1 and CDR2 are MNHEY and SVGAGI. Here the CDR3 DNA reads TGTGCCAGCAGTTACGGGGGGAGGAACGGAAATTCACCCCTCCACTTT. Translation gives CASSYGGRNGNSPLHF.

The chain has TRBV11-2 and TRBJ2-3, with 8 bases matching TRBD2. Germline assignment: CDR1 SGHAT and CDR2 FQNNGV. The CDR3 is 15 residues long. Germline trimming cut 5 bases from V and 0 bases from J; bases unmatched to any gene: 4. Here the CDR3 reads CASSPRGGSTDTQYF. CDR3 sequence (DNA): TGTGCCAGCAGCCCCCGGGGGGGAAGCACAGATACGCAGTATTTT.

This clone was observed once. The rearrangement uses TRBV2 and TRBJ1-5; no clear D. CDR1 is SNHLY and CDR2 is FYNNEI in the germline V gene. V shed 3 bases and J shed 5 bases, with 11 bases lying between them. This CDR3 is 14 amino acids long. DNA of the CDR3: TGTGCCAGCAGTGAGAACTTCGCCGATCAGCCCCAGCATTTT. Protein: CASSENFADQPQHF.

V usage is TRBV5-1 and J usage is TRBJ2-2; the match to TRBD1 covers 11 bases. Germline values: CDR1 SGHRS, CDR2 YFSETQ. This CDR3 contains 15 residues. V lost 4 bases and J lost 6; bases outside the gene matches: 5. The CDR3 DNA is TGCGCCAGCAGCCCCGGACAGGGGGCGTCCGGGGAGCTGTTTTTT. Translating gives CASSPGQGASGELFF.

The chain employs TRBV15 and TRBJ2-2; perhaps TRBD1 as D (5 bases). Germline V CDR1 and CDR2: LNHNV, YYDKDF (reference sequence). The CDR3 is 16 residues long. The V end lost 0 bases, the J end lost 4 bases, and 12 bases lay between the germline ends. The CDR3, as DNA: TGTGCCACCAGCAGAGACGTTGGACATCTCACCGGGGAGCTGTTTTTT. Protein: CATSRDVGHLTGELFF. The whole variable domain, filled in from reference TRBV15 and TRBJ2-2, reads DAMVIQNPRYQVTQFGKPVTLSCSQTLNHNVMYWYQQKSSQAPKLLFHYYDKDFNNEADTPDNFQSRRPNTSFCFLDIRSPGLGDTAMYLCATSRDVGHLTGELFFGEGSRLTVL.

This clone showed up many times. The V call is TRBV6-6, the J call TRBJ1-1; D unresolved. CDR1 and CDR2 (germline): MNHNY, SVGAGI (reference sequence). This CDR3 has 16 amino acids. Trimming pared 7 bases from V and 0 bases from J, leaving 18 bases between. The CDR3 region is CASIGKAAPMNTEAFF. CDR3 DNA: TGTGCCAGCATAGGCAAGGCGGCTCCTATGAACACTGAAGCTTTCTTT.

This sequence joins TRBV18 and TRBJ2-7; D possibly corresponds to TRBD1 (6 bases). V lost 4 bases and J lost 6, with 7 bases in between. Germline V lookup: CDR1 KGHSH, CDR2 LQKENI. The CDR3 is made up of 11 amino acids. In DNA form, the CDR3 reads TGTGCCAGCTCACAAGGGGGCGAGCAGTACTTC. Its translation is CASSQGGEQYF.

This rearrangement joins TRBV4-2 to TRBJ2-5, with 11 positions matching TRBD2. J was trimmed by 2 bases and V by 0 bases; bases with no gene match: 8. The CDR3 loop spans 18 amino acids. Germline CDR1 and CDR2: LGHNA and YNFKEQ. CDR3 sequence: CASSQDWASGGQQETQYF. Written as DNA, the CDR3 is TGTGCCAGCAGCCAAGATTGGGCTAGCGGGGGGCAACAAGAGACCCAGTACTTC.

V gene TRBV21-1 combines with J gene TRBJ2-1; the D call TRBD1 from the table was never checked on the DNA. TRBV21-1 is marked as a pseudogene. This CDR3 has 15 amino acids. The CDR3 is CASPNRWAHYNEQFF. Written as DNA, the CDR3 is TGTGCCAGCCCTAATAGATGGGCCCACTACAATGAGCAGTTCTTC.

The chain recombines TRBV6-5 with TRBJ2-1; 9 bases line up with TRBD1. Germline CDR1 and CDR2: MNHEY and SVGAGI. This CDR3 is built from 15 residues. J lost 7 bases, V lost 2 bases, and 6 bases had no gene match. CDR3 in DNA: TGTGCCAGCAGTTACCTGACAGGGGGAAAAAATGAGCAGTTCTTC. Translating it yields CASSYLTGGKNEQFF.

A few counts support this clone. The rearrangement joins TRBV6-5 to TRBJ2-1; TRBD1 might be the D (6 bases). Germline V lookup: CDR1 MNHEY, CDR2 SVGAGI. The V gene lost 1 base and the J gene lost 10 bases, with 17 bases spanning the gap. CDR3 length equals 15 residues. The CDR3 reads CASSYFLDRKHEQFF. CDR3 DNA sequence: TGTGCCAGCAGTTACTTCCTCGACAGGAAACACGAGCAGTTCTTC.

This CDR3 reads CASSAGQGRPGNTIYF. Written as DNA, the CDR3 is TGTGCCAGCAGCGCCGGACAGGGACGCCCTGGAAACACCATATATTTT. This sequence joins TRBV7-2 and TRBJ1-3; 8 bases match TRBD1. This CDR3 has 16 residues. The germline CDR1 and CDR2 sequences are SGHTA and FQGNSA. Unmatched junction bases numbered 8, after V lost 5 bases and J lost 2 bases.

The chain is built from TRBV6-5 and TRBJ1-1, with 12 bases matching TRBD1. Germline lookup yields CDR1 MNHEY and CDR2 SVGAGI. This CDR3 spans 14 amino acids. The V gene end was trimmed by 5 bases and the J gene end by 4 bases; junction bases not matched to a gene: 2. CDR3 in DNA: TGTGCCAGCAGTCCGGGACAGGGGGCCACTGAAGCTTTCTTT. Its protein is CASSPGQGATEAFF.

With regard to this clone: Other DNA sequences from this sample encode an identical CDR3 as well. The gene calls are TRBV6-6 and TRBJ2-7; 10 nucleotides align to TRBD1. The germline V gene has CDR1 MNHNY and CDR2 SVGAGI (reference sequence). CDR3 length equals 13 residues. Trimming at V came to 6 bases and at J to 7 bases, leaving 6 bases not matched to a gene. The CDR3 DNA sequence: TGTGCCAGCAGGGGGACAGGGGACTATGAGCAGTACTTC. Translated: CASRGTGDYEQYF.

The chain recombines TRBV9 with TRBJ2-5, with D unclear. There are 15 residues in the CDR3. Germline V lookup: CDR1 SGDLS, CDR2 YYNGEE. V lost 0 bases, J lost 2 bases, and 11 bases lay in between. The CDR3 protein is CASSVDEHRQETQYF. The CDR3, as DNA: TGTGCCAGCAGCGTAGACGAGCACAGACAAGAGACCCAGTACTTC.

This clone was seen just once. The rearrangement links TRBV18 to TRBJ1-4; 7 nucleotides line up with TRBD1. The CDR3 runs to 15 residues. CDR1 is KGHSH, CDR2 LQKENI, per germline. V was clipped by 3 bases and J by 7 bases; unmatched bases: 8. DNA of the CDR3: TGTGCCAGCTCACCCTACAGGGGAGGTGGTGAAAAACTGTTTTTT. This encodes CASSPYRGGGEKLFF. The variable domain in full, completed from reference TRBV18 and TRBJ1-4, reads NAGVMQNPRHLVRRRGQEARLRCSPMKGHSHVYWYRQLPEEGLKFMVYLQKENIIDESGMPKERFSAEFPKEGPSILRIQQVVRGDSAAYFCASSPYRGGGEKLFFGSGTQLSVL.

In regard to this clone: The junction shows a germline mismatch at one end, possibly a read error. V is TRBV7-9 and J is TRBJ1-4; 9 bases match TRBD1. The CDR3 consists of 17 residues. Germline CDR1 SEHNR, CDR2 FQNEAQ (reference sequence). CDR3 nucleotide sequence: TGTTCCAGCAGCGAGGACAGGGGTTCGGCAACTAATGAAAAACTGTTTTTT. It codes for CSSSEDRGSATNEKLFF.

The chain combines TRBV5-1 with TRBJ2-1, with 11 bases aligning to TRBD1. The CDR3 has 17 residues. Germline values: CDR1 SGHRS, CDR2 YFSETQ. Trimming at V came to 4 bases and at J to 9 bases, leaving 15 bases not matched to a gene. The CDR3, as DNA: TGCGCCAGCAGCACCCGGACAGGGGGCGGACCCCAATCTGAGCAGTTCTTC. It yields the protein CASSTRTGGGPQSEQFF.